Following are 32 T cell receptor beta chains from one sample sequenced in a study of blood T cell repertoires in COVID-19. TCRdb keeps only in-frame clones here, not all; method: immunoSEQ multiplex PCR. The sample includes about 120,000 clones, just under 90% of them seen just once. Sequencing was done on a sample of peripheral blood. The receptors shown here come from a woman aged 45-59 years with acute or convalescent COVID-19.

The CDR3 nucleotides read TGTGCCAGTAGTAAGACTAGCGGGAGCATCGTTATTGAGCAGTTCTTC. Its protein is CASSKTSGSIVIEQFF. The chain links TRBV19 to TRBJ2-1; 12 bases are a match to TRBD2. CDR3 length equals 16 residues. CDR1 is LNHDA and CDR2 is SQIVND in the germline V gene (reference sequence). V lost 4 bases and J lost 9; bases outside the gene matches: 10.

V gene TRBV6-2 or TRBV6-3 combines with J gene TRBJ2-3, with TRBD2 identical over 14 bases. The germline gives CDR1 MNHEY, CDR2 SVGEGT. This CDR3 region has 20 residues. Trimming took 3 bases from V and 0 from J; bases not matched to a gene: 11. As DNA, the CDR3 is TGTGCCAGCAGTTATACGACTAGCGGGAGGGGAATCCCTAGCACAGATACGCAGTATTTT. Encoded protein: CASSYTTSGRGIPSTDTQYF.

As DNA, the CDR3 is TGTGCCAGTAGGCGACAAAGTTTTGGGGCCAACGTCCTGACTTTC. This sequence encodes CASRRQSFGANVLTF. This chain links TRBV19 with TRBJ2-6, with D unclear. V lost 6 bases to trimming and J lost 3 bases, with 12 bases between them. This CDR3 has 15 amino acids. CDR1 LNHDA and CDR2 SQIVND come from the germline V gene (reference sequence). The entire variable domain, with the rest obtained from reference TRBV19 and TRBJ2-6, is as follows: DGGITQSPKYLFRKEGQNVTLSCEQNLNHDAMYWYRQDPGQGLRLIYYSQIVNDFQKGDIAEGYSVSREKKESFPLTVTSAQKNPTAFYLCASRRQSFGANVLTFGAGSRLTVL.

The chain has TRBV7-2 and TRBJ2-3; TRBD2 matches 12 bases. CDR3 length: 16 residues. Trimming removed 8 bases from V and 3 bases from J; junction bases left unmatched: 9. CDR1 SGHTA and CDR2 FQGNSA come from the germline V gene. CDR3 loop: CASATNLAGGTDTQYF. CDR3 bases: TGTGCCAGCGCCACGAATCTAGCGGGAGGGACAGATACGCAGTATTTT.

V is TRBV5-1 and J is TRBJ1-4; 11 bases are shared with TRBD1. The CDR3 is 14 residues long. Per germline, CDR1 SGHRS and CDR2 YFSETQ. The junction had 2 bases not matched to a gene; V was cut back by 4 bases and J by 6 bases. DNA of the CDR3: TGCGCCAGCAGCACGGACAGGGGGCATGAAAAACTGTTTTTT. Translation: CASSTDRGHEKLFF.

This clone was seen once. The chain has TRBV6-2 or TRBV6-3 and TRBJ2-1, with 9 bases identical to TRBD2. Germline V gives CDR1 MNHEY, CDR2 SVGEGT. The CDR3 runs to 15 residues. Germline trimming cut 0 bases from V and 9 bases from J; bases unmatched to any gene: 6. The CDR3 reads CASSYSSSGIGEQFF. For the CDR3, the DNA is TGTGCCAGCAGTTACTCTTCTAGCGGGATAGGTGAGCAGTTCTTC.

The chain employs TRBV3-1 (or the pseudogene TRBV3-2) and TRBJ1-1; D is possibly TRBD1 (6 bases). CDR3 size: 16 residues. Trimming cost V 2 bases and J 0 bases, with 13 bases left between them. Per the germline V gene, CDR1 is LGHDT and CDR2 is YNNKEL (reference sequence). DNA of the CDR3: TGTGCCAGCAGCCAATGGGGGCTGCAGATGAACACTGAAGCTTTCTTT. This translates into CASSQWGLQMNTEAFF.

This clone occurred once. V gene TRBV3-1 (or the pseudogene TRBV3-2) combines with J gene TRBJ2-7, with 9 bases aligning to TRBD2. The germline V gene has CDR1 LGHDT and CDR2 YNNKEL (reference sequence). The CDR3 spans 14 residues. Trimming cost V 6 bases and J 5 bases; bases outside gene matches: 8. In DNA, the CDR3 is TGTGCCAGCAGTCCTAGCGGGATCGTGGACGAGCAGTACTTC. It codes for CASSPSGIVDEQYF.

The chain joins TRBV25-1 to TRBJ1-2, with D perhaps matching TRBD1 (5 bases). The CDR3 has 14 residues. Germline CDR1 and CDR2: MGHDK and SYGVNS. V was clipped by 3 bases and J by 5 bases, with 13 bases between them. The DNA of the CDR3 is TGTGCCAGCAGTGAGGGCGGGGGTAGGTATGGCTACACCTTC. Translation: CASSEGGGRYGYTF.

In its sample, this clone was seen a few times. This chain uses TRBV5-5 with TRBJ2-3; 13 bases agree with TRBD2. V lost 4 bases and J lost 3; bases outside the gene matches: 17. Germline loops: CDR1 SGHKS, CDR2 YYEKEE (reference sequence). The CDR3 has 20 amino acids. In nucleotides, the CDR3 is TGTGCCAGCAGCCACTTCCGAGGACTAGCGGGAGAATGGGGTACAGATACGCAGTATTTT. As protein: CASSHFRGLAGEWGTDTQYF. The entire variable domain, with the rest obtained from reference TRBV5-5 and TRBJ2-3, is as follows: DAGVTQSPTHLIKTRGQQVTLRCSPISGHKSVSWYQQVLGQGPQFIFQYYEKEERGRGNFPDRFSARQFPNYSSELNVNALLLGDSALYLCASSHFRGLAGEWGTDTQYFGPGTRLTVL.

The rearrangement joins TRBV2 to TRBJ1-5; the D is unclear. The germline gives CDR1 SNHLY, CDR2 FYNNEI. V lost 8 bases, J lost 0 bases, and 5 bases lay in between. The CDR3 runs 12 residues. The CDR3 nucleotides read TGTGCCAGCCAGTCTAGCAATCAGCCCCAGCATTTT. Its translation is CASQSSNQPQHF.

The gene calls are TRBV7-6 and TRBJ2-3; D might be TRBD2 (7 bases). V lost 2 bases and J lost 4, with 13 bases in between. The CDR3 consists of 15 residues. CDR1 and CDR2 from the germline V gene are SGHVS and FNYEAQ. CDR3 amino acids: CASSLLGEGADTQYF. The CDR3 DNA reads TGTGCCAGCAGCTTATTAGGGGAGGGGGCAGATACGCAGTATTTT.

DNA for the CDR3: TGCGCCAGCAGCCAAGACAGATCCAGGGCGGAGACCCAGTACTTC. Protein sequence: CASSQDRSRAETQYF. The genes are TRBV4-3 and TRBJ2-5; D is perhaps TRBD1 (5 bases). Germline lookup yields CDR1 LGHNA and CDR2 YSLEER. The CDR3 length is 15 residues. Deletions cut 0 bases from V and 5 bases from J, with 13 bases between.

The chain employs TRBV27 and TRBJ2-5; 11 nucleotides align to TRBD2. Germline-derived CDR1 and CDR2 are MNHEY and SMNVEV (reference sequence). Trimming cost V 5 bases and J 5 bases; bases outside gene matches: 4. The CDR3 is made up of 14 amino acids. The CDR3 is CASSISGGAETQYF. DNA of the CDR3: TGTGCCAGCAGTATTAGCGGGGGGGCCGAGACCCAGTACTTC.

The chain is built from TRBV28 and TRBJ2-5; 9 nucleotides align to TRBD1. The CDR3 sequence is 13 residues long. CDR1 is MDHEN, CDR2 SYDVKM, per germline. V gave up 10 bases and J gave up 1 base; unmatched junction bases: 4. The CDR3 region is CATHRGLQETQYF. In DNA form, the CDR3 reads TGTGCCACCCACAGGGGGCTCCAAGAGACCCAGTACTTC.

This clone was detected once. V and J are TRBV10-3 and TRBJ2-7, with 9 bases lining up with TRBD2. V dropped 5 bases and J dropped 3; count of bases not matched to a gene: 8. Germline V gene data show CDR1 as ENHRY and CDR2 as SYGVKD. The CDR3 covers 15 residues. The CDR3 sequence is CAISYIAGVNYEQYF. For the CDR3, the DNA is TGTGCCATCAGTTATATAGCGGGAGTGAACTACGAGCAGTACTTC.

The CDR3, as DNA: TGCGCCAGCAGCTTGTCAGAGAACACTGAAGCTTTCTTT. Residues: CASSLSENTEAFF. This chain connects TRBV5-1 to TRBJ1-1; D uncertain. Germline V lookup: CDR1 SGHRS, CDR2 YFSETQ. CDR3 length: 13 amino acids. Deletions cut 1 base from V and 1 base from J, with 5 bases between.

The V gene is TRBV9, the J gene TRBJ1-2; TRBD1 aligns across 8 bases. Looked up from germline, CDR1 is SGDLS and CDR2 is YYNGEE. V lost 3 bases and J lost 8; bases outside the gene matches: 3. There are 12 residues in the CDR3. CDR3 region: CASSGDRGGYTF. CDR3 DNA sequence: TGTGCCAGCAGCGGAGACAGGGGCGGCTACACCTTC. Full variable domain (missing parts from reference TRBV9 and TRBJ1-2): DSGVTQTPKHLITATGQRVTLRCSPRSGDLSVYWYQQSLDQGLQFLIQYYNGEERAKGNILERFSAQQFPDLHSELNLSSLELGDSALYFCASSGDRGGYTFGSGTRLTVV.

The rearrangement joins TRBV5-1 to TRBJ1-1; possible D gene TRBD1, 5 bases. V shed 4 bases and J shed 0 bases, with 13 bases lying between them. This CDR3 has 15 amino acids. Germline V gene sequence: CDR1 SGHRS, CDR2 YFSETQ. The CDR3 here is CASSRGFELNTEAFF. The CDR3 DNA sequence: TGCGCCAGCAGCCGGGGGTTTGAATTGAACACTGAAGCTTTCTTT.

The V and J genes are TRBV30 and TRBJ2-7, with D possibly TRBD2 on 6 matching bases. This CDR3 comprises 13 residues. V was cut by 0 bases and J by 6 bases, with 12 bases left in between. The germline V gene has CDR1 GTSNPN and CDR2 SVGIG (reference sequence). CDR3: CAWSVDGRGEQYF. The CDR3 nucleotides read TGTGCCTGGAGTGTAGACGGGAGAGGCGAGCAGTACTTC.

The CDR3 DNA sequence: TGCGCCAGCAGCCAAGGAATACTTAGGACTAGCGGGAGAGGGGATGAGCAGTTCTTC. Translation: CASSQGILRTSGRGDEQFF. The rearrangement joins TRBV4-1 to TRBJ2-1, with 13 bases matching TRBD2. V shed 1 base, J shed 8 bases, and the junction held 14 bases outside the gene matches. Germline V gene lookup returns CDR1 MGHRA and CDR2 YSYEKL. CDR3 length: 19 residues.

CDR3 residues: CASSRPGEQYF. The CDR3 nucleotides are TGTGCCAGTAGTAGACCAGGGGAGCAGTACTTC. V is TRBV19 and J is TRBJ2-7, with D tentatively TRBD1 (5 bases). The germline V gene has CDR1 LNHDA and CDR2 SQIVND (reference sequence). CDR3 length: 11 residues. Trimming left V 4 bases short and J 7 bases short, with 8 bases between.

The CDR3 region is CASSHRGGWETQYF. CDR3 bases: TGTGCCAGCAGCCACCGGGGGGGCTGGGAGACCCAGTACTTC. The chain recombines TRBV3-1 (or the pseudogene TRBV3-2) with TRBJ2-5, with TRBD2 matching over 8 bases. The CDR3 extends over 14 amino acids. Germline values: CDR1 LGHDT, CDR2 YNNKEL (reference sequence). With V trimmed by 3 bases and J by 5 bases, 5 bases remained unmatched.

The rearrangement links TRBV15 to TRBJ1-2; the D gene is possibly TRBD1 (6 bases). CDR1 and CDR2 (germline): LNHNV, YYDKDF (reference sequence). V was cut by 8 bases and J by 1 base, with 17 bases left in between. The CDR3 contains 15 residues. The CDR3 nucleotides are TGTGCCACCTCGCGGACGGGGGGCGTTAACTATGGCTACACCTTC. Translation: CATSRTGGVNYGYTF. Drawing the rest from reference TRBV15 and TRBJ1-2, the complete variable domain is DAMVIQNPRYQVTQFGKPVTLSCSQTLNHNVMYWYQQKSSQAPKLLFHYYDKDFNNEADTPDNFQSRRPNTSFCFLDIRSPGLGDTAMYLCATSRTGGVNYGYTFGSGTRLTVV.

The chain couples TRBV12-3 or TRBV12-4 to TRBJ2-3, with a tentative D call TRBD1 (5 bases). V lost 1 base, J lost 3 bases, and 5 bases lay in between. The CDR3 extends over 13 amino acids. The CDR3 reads CASSLGTTDTQYF. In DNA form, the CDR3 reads TGTGCCAGCAGTTTAGGGACAACAGATACGCAGTATTTT.

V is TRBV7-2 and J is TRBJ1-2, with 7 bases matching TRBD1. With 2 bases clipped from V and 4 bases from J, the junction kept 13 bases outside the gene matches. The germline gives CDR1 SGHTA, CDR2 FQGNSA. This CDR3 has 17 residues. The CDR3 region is CASSLSSNLGQAYGYTF. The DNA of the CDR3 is TGTGCCAGCAGCTTATCATCAAACCTCGGACAGGCCTATGGCTACACCTTC.

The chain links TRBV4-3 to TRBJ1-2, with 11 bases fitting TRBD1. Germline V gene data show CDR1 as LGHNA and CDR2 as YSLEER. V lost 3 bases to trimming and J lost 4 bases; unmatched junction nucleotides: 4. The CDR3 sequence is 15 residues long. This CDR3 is CASSQDRGQSYGYTF. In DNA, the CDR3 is TGCGCCAGCAGCCAGGACAGGGGGCAGAGCTATGGCTACACCTTC.

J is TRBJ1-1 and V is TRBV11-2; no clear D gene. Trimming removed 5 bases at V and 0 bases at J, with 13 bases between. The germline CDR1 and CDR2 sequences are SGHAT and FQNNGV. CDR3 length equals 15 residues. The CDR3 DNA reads TGTGCCAGCAGCCCTGGGCAGCTAATGAACACTGAAGCTTTCTTT. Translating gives CASSPGQLMNTEAFF. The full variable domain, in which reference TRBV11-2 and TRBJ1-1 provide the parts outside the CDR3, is EAGVAQSPRYKIIEKRQSVAFWCNPISGHATLYWYQQILGQGPKLLIQFQNNGVVDDSQLPKDRFSAERLKGVDSTLKIQPAKLEDSAVYLCASSPGQLMNTEAFFGQGTRLTVV.

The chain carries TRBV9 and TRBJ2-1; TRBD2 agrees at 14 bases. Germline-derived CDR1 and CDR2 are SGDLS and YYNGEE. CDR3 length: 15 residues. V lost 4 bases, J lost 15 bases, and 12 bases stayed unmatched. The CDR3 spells CASSPLVTSGRAPFF. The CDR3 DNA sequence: TGTGCCAGCAGCCCCCTTGTGACTAGCGGGAGGGCCCCGTTCTTC.

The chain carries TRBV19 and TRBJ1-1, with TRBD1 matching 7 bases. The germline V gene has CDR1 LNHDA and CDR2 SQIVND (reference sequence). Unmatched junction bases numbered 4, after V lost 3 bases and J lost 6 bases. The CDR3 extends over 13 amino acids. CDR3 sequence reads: CASSIFTGAEAFF. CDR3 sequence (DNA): TGTGCCAGTAGTATCTTCACAGGGGCTGAAGCTTTCTTT. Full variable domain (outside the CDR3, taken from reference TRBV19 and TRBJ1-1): DGGITQSPKYLFRKEGQNVTLSCEQNLNHDAMYWYRQDPGQGLRLIYYSQIVNDFQKGDIAEGYSVSREKKESFPLTVTSAQKNPTAFYLCASSIFTGAEAFFGQGTRLTVV.

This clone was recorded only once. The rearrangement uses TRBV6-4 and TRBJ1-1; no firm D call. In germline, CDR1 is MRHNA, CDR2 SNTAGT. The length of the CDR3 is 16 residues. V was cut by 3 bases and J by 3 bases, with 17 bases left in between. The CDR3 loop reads CASSESGSQLYTEAFF. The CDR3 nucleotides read TGTGCCAGCAGTGAGTCGGGGTCACAACTATACACTGAAGCTTTCTTT.

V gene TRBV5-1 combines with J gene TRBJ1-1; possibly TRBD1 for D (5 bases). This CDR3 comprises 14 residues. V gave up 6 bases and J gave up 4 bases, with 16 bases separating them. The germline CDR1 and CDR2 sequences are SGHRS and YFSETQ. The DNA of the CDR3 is TGCGCCAGCAACCGGGGGAAGATGGGCACTGAAGCTTTCTTT. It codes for CASNRGKMGTEAFF.